This record covers a single T cell receptor (beta chain). This sample was taken from a study of blood T cell repertoires in COVID-19. Study details: The samples span acute and convalescent COVID-19 from the United States, Italy and Spain.

Original data processing: Reference gene primer amplification gave nucleated cell count estimates. Sequencing used immunoSEQ multiplex PCR; TCRdb keeps in-frame clones, though not all of them. For V, J and clone size, that table is used; D and trimming come from the DNA. The repertoire holds 200,000 to 250,000 clones, around 86% seen once, with roughly 8% in the top ten. Trimming cost V 8 bases and J 4 bases, with 18 bases left between them. CDR1 and CDR2 from the germline V gene are MNHEY and SVGAGI. The CDR3 length is 15 residues. This clonotype was sampled from a woman aged 80 or over with COVID-19, enrolled during active disease. V usage is TRBV6-5 and J usage is TRBJ1-3; perhaps TRBD1 as D (5 bases). Sequences were obtained from peripheral blood. Here the CDR3 DNA reads TGTGCCAGCGCCCCATTAGGGGTAGCCGGAAACACCATATATTTT. This codes for CASAPLGVAGNTIYF.